The clone carrying this T cell receptor beta chain showed up just a few times. The antigen is undetermined. The V and J ends lost 4 bases and 3 bases respectively, with 13 bases between them. CDR3 length: 15 residues. Germline CDR1 and CDR2: SGHVS and FNYEAQ. The sample comes from a study of CD8 T cells in ankylosing spondylitis. Overall study findings and caveats: In peripheral blood, disease-linked CD8+ clones occurred at relatively low frequencies. For ankylosing spondylitis blood, a TCR beta motif of under ten highly homologous variants appeared characteristic. It was reported that disease-linked clones were significantly enriched in matched ankylosing spondylitis synovial fluid.

Via MiXCR, TCRdb re-called the 5' RACE reads, giving one row per CDR3 protein. This sample has around 890,000 distinct CDR3 sequences, with about 12% found just once. The sample comprised blood, either unsorted or a sorted T cell fraction (not recorded which). This receptor was obtained from a male donor with ankylosing spondylitis. The chain couples TRBV7-6 to TRBJ2-1; D not certain. The CDR3 sequence is CASSSLGGDYNEQFF. The CDR3 DNA sequence: TGTGCCAGCAGCTCCCTTGGTGGTGACTACAATGAGCAGTTCTTC.